The subject of this entry is one T cell receptor beta chain. What it binds is unknown. The data were obtained in a study of CD8 T cells in ankylosing spondylitis. The study's findings and limits: Previously reported in reactive arthritis synovial fluid and blood were some of the motif variants. Reportedly, significant enrichment of disease-linked clones occurred in matched ankylosing spondylitis synovial fluid. Clones linked with disease were CD8+ and fairly uncommon in the peripheral blood. What seemed typical of ankylosing spondylitis blood was a TCR beta motif built from roughly 8 highly homologous variants.

TCRdb re-called the 5' RACE reads through MiXCR, storing one row per CDR3 protein. Of under 450,000 distinct CDR3 sequences in the sample, 17% were seen once. Material: blood, either unsorted or a sorted T cell fraction (not recorded which). This receptor was obtained from a male donor with ankylosing spondylitis.

The chain's CDR3 is CAWSVRQYNEQFF. As DNA, the CDR3 is TGTGCCTGGAGTGTACGCCAGTACAATGAGCAGTTCTTC. The rearrangement links TRBV30 to TRBJ2-1; D not certain. Trimming removed 0 bases from V and 4 bases from J, with 7 bases in between. The CDR3 consists of 13 residues. Germline CDR1 reads GTSNPN; CDR2 reads SVGIG (reference sequence).